The rows below give T cell receptor beta chains drawn from one sample of a study of CD8 T cells in Susac syndrome. MiXCR was run by TCRdb on the immunoSEQ multiplex PCR reads, yielding one entry per CDR3 protein. The sample records around 160,000 distinct CDR3 sequences, approximately 94% being singletons. Sequences were obtained from CD4+ T cells from PBMCs. Every receptor here comes from a human donor with multiple sclerosis. Each CDR3 is given with its conserved first and last residue. D genes are given only for firm matches. Clone size is not always given. Where it is, it says once, few, many or a class for expanded clones.

clone size,J gene,D gene,V gene,CDR3 DNA,CDR3 protein
once,TRBJ2-3,TRBD1,TRBV30,TGTGCCTGGAGTGAGGGACAGGCGAGCACAGATACGCAGTATTTT,CAWSEGQASTDTQYF
NA,TRBJ1-2,NA,TRBV5-6,TGTGCCAGCAGCTCGAACCTACAGGGCCGGGGCTACACCTTC,CASSSNLQGRGYTF
NA,TRBJ2-1,NA,TRBV10-3,TGTGCCATCAGCCCGAGGGCGGATGAGCAGTTCTTC,CAISPRADEQFF
NA,TRBJ2-5,NA,TRBV3-1,TGTGCCAGCACCGCCCAAGAGACCCAGTACTTC,CASTAQETQYF
once,TRBJ2-7,NA,TRBV20-1,TGCAGTGCCACGACGAGAGCCGGAGAGCAGTACTTC,CSATTRAGEQYF
NA,TRBJ2-3,TRBD2,TRBV5-4,TGTGCCAGCAGCCTCCGACTAGCGGGAGGGCGAGATACGCAGTATTTT,CASSLRLAGGRDTQYF
NA,TRBJ2-3,NA,TRBV15,TGTGCCACCAGCTGGGCCCTGGGCACAGATACGCAGTATTTT,CATSWALGTDTQYF
NA,TRBJ1-1,NA,TRBV10-3,TGTGCCATCAGAGAAGATACAGTGAACACTGAAGCTTTCTTT,CAIREDTVNTEAFF
once,TRBJ1-4,NA,TRBV4-2,TGTGCCAGCAGCCAGGCCGGGACGGATAATGAAAAACTGTTTTTT,CASSQAGTDNEKLFF
NA,TRBJ1-1,NA,TRBV7-3,TGTGCCAGCAGCTTAAGTCCCCCCCTGCGCACTGAAGCTTTCTTT,CASSLSPPLRTEAFF
NA,TRBJ2-1,NA,TRBV7-2,TGTGCCAGCAGCTCATCCTCAATCAATGAGCAGTTCTTC,CASSSSSINEQFF
NA,TRBJ2-1,TRBD1,TRBV6-5,TGTGCCAGCAGTTACTCGGGACAGGCTTTCAATGAGCAGTTCTTC,CASSYSGQAFNEQFF
NA,TRBJ1-4,NA,TRBV7-9,TGTGCCAGCAGCTCGACAAGCGAAAAACTGTTTTTT,CASSSTSEKLFF
once,TRBJ2-5,NA,TRBV6-2/TRBV6-3,TGTGCCAGCAGCCATGAGGGAGAGACCCAGTACTTC,CASSHEGETQYF
NA,TRBJ1-2,NA,TRBV6-4,TGTGCCCGCCCCCGGCGGTACTATGGCTACACCTTC,CARPRRYYGYTF
once,TRBJ1-5,NA,TRBV18,TGTGCCAGCTCCCTTCGACAGGGCAATCAGCCCCAGCATTTT,CASSLRQGNQPQHF
NA,TRBJ1-4,NA,TRBV4-1,TGCGCCAGCAGCCAAGCGAGGGGAAGGAGCGAAAAACTGTTTTTT,CASSQARGRSEKLFF
NA,TRBJ2-7,NA,TRBV7-2,TGTGCCAGCAGCGCCACTTTCTACGAGCAGTACTTC,CASSATFYEQYF
NA,TRBJ2-1,TRBD1,TRBV29-1,TGCAGCGTTTACAGGGGGTCCTTGTTCGGGCAGTTCTTC,CSVYRGSLFGQFF
once,TRBJ2-4,TRBD2,TRBV12-3/TRBV12-4,TGTGCCAGCAGCACCAACCAAGCGGGAGGGCCGTACTTC,CASSTNQAGGPYF
NA,TRBJ2-7,TRBD2,TRBV10-2,TGCGCCAGCAGTTCCGGGACTAGCGGGAGCGAGCAGTACTTC,CASSSGTSGSEQYF
few,TRBJ1-5,NA,TRBV4-1,TGCGCCAGCAGCCTTGAGAAAAGGGCGGGCCAGCCCCAGCATTTT,CASSLEKRAGQPQHF
NA,TRBJ2-1,NA,TRBV7-3,TGTGCCAGCAGCTTAGAGGGAAGCCCGCAGTTCTTC,CASSLEGSPQFF
NA,TRBJ2-1,TRBD2,TRBV6-5,TGTGCCAGCAGTGTGTTAGCGGGAGGTGAGCAGTTCTTC,CASSVLAGGEQFF
NA,TRBJ1-2,TRBD1,TRBV3-1,TGTGCCAGCAGCCTCCAAACAGGGGTTGGCTATGGCTACACCTTC,CASSLQTGVGYGYTF
NA,TRBJ2-7,NA,TRBV30,TGTGCCTGTAGGGGCAGCCCTACCTACGAGCAGTACTTC,CACRGSPTYEQYF
NA,TRBJ2-5,TRBD2,TRBV7-2,TGTGCCAGCAGCTTCCTAGCGGGAGGATGGGAGACCCAGTACTTC,CASSFLAGGWETQYF
NA,TRBJ2-7,NA,TRBV7-8,TGTGCCAGCGGAGGCCTGAGGGCCTCCCCCCAGGGTTATTACGAGCAGTACTTC,CASGGLRASPQGYYEQYF
once,TRBJ2-2,TRBD2,TRBV27,TGTGCCAGCAGTAAGGAGGATAGCGGGAGCGGCGGGGAGCTGTTTTTT,CASSKEDSGSGGELFF
NA,TRBJ1-3,NA,TRBV4-3,TGCGCCAGCAGCCAAGCCCCTGACTCTGGAAACACCATATATTTT,CASSQAPDSGNTIYF
few,TRBJ1-2,NA,TRBV6-5,TGTGCCAGCAGCTACGTAAGGGGATATGGCTACACCTTC,CASSYVRGYGYTF
NA,TRBJ1-3,NA,TRBV30,TGTGCCTGGAGCTACGACGGTTTTGCTGGAAACACCATATATTTT,CAWSYDGFAGNTIYF
NA,TRBJ2-4,NA,TRBV7-6,TGTGCCAGCAGCTCCATGCGAGGCGGGTCCAAAAACATTCAGTACTTC,CASSSMRGGSKNIQYF
once,TRBJ2-6,NA,TRBV7-9,TGTGCCAGCAGCTCCCTAGGGGGCTCTGGGGCCAACGTCCTGACTTTC,CASSSLGGSGANVLTF
NA,TRBJ2-6,NA,TRBV2,TGTGCCAGCACTCGGTGGGGCAGCAGCTCTGGGGCCAACGTCCTGACTTTC,CASTRWGSSSGANVLTF
NA,TRBJ2-5,NA,TRBV18,TGTGCCAGCTCACCACCGGGGGGAAAGACCCAGTACTTC,CASSPPGGKTQYF
once,TRBJ2-2,TRBD2,TRBV20-1,TGCAGTGCAGTTAGCGGGACCACCGGGGAGCTGTTTTTT,CSAVSGTTGELFF
NA,TRBJ2-1,TRBD1,TRBV5-1,TGCGCCAGCAGCTTAGAGGGACAGGGTAGTTACAATGAGCAGTTCTTC,CASSLEGQGSYNEQFF
NA,TRBJ1-5,TRBD1,TRBV7-9,TGTGCCAGCAGCCCACAGGGGGTTCGGGATCAGCCCCAGCATTTT,CASSPQGVRDQPQHF
NA,TRBJ2-3,TRBD2,TRBV7-6,TGTGCCAGCAGCTTATCGGGGGGTCCCCCCACAGATACGCAGTATTTT,CASSLSGGPPTDTQYF
NA,TRBJ1-1,NA,TRBV20-1,TGCAGTGCGGGGGTGACAGGAGGGAACACTGAAGCTTTCTTT,CSAGVTGGNTEAFF
NA,TRBJ1-5,NA,TRBV9,TGTGCCAGCAGCCCCGACGGGGTGGGAAACCAGCCCCAGCATTTT,CASSPDGVGNQPQHF
NA,TRBJ2-3,TRBD1,TRBV27,TGTGCCAGCTTACCCCTGGGACAGGGCACAGATACGCAGTATTTT,CASLPLGQGTDTQYF
NA,TRBJ2-5,NA,TRBV2,TGTGCCAGCGCAGGGACTCGGCAAGAGACCCAGTACTTC,CASAGTRQETQYF
NA,TRBJ2-1,TRBD2,TRBV20-1,TGCAGTGCCACTCCGACTAGCTTTATCGGGGGGGAGCAGTTCTTC,CSATPTSFIGGEQFF
NA,TRBJ2-1,NA,TRBV5-1,TGCGCCAGCAGCTTGTCGGCAGTTCAGGATGAGCAGTTCTTC,CASSLSAVQDEQFF
NA,TRBJ2-3,TRBD1,TRBV29-1,TGCAGCGTTGGTGGGACAGGGGCCACAGATACGCAGTATTTT,CSVGGTGATDTQYF
NA,TRBJ2-2,TRBD2,TRBV6-5,TGTGCCAGCAAAAGTCTAGCGGGTCGGACCGGGGAGCTGTTTTTT,CASKSLAGRTGELFF
NA,TRBJ2-3,NA,TRBV4-3,TGCGCCAGCAGCCCCACTGCGGGAAGGGGCCGAAGCACAGATACGCAGTATTTT,CASSPTAGRGRSTDTQYF